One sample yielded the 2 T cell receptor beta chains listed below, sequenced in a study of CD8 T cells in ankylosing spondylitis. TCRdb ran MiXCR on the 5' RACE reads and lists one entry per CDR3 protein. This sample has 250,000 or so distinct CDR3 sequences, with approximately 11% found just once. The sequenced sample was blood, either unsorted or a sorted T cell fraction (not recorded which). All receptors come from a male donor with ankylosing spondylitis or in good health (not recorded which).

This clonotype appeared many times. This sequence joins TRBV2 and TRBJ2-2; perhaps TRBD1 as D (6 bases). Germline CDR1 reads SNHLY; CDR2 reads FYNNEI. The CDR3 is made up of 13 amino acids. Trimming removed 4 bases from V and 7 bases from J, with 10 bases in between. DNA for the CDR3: TGTGCCAGCAGTGTCAACAGGGACGGGGAGCTGTTTTTT. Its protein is CASSVNRDGELFF.

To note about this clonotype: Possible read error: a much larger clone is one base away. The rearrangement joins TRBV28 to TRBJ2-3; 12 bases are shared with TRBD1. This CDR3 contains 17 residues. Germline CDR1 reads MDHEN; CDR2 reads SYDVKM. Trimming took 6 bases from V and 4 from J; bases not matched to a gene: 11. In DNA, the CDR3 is TGTGCCAGCAGCTCTGCCTGGGACAGGGGGCGGGCAGATACGCAGTATTTT. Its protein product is CASSSAWDRGRADTQYF.